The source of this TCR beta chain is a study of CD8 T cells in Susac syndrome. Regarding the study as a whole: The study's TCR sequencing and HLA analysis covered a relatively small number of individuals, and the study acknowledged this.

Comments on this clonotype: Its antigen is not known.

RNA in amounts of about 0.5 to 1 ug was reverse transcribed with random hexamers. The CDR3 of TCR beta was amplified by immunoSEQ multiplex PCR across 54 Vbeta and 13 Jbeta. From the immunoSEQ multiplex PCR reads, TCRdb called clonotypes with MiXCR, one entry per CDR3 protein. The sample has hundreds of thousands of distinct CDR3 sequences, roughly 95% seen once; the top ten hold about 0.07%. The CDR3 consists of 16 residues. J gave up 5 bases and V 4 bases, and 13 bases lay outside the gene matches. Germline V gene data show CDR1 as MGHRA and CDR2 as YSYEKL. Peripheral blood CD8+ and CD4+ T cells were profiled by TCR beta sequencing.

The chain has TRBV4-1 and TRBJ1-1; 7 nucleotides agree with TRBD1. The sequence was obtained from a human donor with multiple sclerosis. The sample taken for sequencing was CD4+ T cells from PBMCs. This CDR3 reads CASSPIDRARYTEAFF. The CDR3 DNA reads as TGCGCCAGCAGCCCGATTGACAGGGCGCGCTATACTGAAGCTTTCTTT.